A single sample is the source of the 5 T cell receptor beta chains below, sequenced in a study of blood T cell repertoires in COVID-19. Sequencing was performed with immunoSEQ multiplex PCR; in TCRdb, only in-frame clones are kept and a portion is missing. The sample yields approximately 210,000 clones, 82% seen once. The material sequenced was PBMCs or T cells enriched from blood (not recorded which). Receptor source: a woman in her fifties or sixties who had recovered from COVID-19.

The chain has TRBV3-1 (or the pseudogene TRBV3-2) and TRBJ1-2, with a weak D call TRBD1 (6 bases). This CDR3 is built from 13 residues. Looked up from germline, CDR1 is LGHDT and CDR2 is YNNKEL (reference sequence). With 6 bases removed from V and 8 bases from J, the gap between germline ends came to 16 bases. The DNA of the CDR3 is TGTGCCAGCAGTGAAGGTTCCAGGGGCGGCTACACCTTC. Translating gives CASSEGSRGGYTF.

As DNA, the CDR3 is TGTGCCAGCAGTGATATGGGTACAGCTCAAGAGACCCAGTACTTC. It is translated as CASSDMGTAQETQYF. This chain links TRBV6-1 with TRBJ2-5, with D unresolved. Trimming shortened V by 3 bases and J by 2 bases, and 13 bases separated the two germline ends. The CDR3 covers 15 residues. Germline-derived CDR1 and CDR2 are MNHNS and SASEGT.

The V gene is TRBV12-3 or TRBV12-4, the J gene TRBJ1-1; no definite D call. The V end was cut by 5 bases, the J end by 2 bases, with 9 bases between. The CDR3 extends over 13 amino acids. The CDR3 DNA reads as TGTGCCAGCAGTCCGACTCCTAACACTGAAGCTTTCTTT. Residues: CASSPTPNTEAFF.

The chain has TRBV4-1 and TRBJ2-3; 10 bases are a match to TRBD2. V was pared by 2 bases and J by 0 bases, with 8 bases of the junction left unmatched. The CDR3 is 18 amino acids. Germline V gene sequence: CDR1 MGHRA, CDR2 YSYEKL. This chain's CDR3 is CASSQTPSGGHSTDTQYF. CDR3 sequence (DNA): TGCGCCAGCAGCCAAACTCCTAGCGGGGGCCATAGCACAGATACGCAGTATTTT.

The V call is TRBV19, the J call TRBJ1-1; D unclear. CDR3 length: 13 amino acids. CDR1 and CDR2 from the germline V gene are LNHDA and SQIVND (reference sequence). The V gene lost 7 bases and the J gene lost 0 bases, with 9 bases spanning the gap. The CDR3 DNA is TGTGCCAGTACTCTAACAGTGAACACTGAAGCTTTCTTT. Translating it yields CASTLTVNTEAFF.